The rows below give T cell receptor beta chains drawn from one sample of a study of blood T cell repertoires in COVID-19. Method: immunoSEQ multiplex PCR; TCRdb's copy keeps in-frame clones and lacks some. The table shows some 83,000 clones, with roughly 86% occurring only once. Specimen: peripheral blood. These receptor sequences come from a man between 45 and 60 years old with active COVID-19. CDR3s include the opening cysteine and the closing phenylalanine or tryptophan. D genes are given only for firm matches. Clone size is given for some rows only: seen once, a few or many times, or a class if the clone is expanded.

cdr3_aa: CASSISPTAQETQYF
cdr3_nt: TGTGCCAGTAGTATTAGCCCGACAGCCCAAGAGACCCAGTACTTC
d_call: -
clone_size: -
j_call: TRBJ2-5
v_call: TRBV19

cdr3_aa: CASSTRTGSYGYTF
cdr3_nt: TGTGCCAGCAGCACCCGGACAGGGAGCTATGGCTACACCTTC
d_call: TRBD1
clone_size: -
j_call: TRBJ1-2
v_call: TRBV9

cdr3_aa: CASSPLARQSTDTQYF
cdr3_nt: TGTGCCAGCAGCCCCTTGGCGAGACAGAGCACAGATACGCAGTATTTT
d_call: -
clone_size: -
j_call: TRBJ2-3
v_call: TRBV7-6

cdr3_aa: CASNLLAGGDEQFF
cdr3_nt: TGTGCCAGCAACCTACTAGCGGGAGGGGATGAGCAGTTCTTC
d_call: TRBD2
clone_size: -
j_call: TRBJ2-1
v_call: TRBV7-2

cdr3_aa: CASSYSGTGGQPQHF
cdr3_nt: TGTGCCAGCAGTTACTCAGGGACAGGGGGTCAGCCCCAGCATTTT
d_call: TRBD1
clone_size: once
j_call: TRBJ1-5
v_call: TRBV6-2/TRBV6-3

cdr3_aa: CASSFTGGPETQYF
cdr3_nt: TGTGCCAGCAGCTTTACGGGAGGCCCGGAGACCCAGTACTTC
d_call: TRBD2
clone_size: -
j_call: TRBJ2-5
v_call: TRBV7-2

cdr3_aa: CASSLAPTGMNTEAFF
cdr3_nt: TGTGCCAGCAGCTTGGCCCCGACAGGCATGAACACTGAAGCTTTCTTT
d_call: -
clone_size: -
j_call: TRBJ1-1
v_call: TRBV5-4

cdr3_aa: CASRTPSTDTQYF
cdr3_nt: TGTGCCAGCAGGACTCCTAGCACAGATACGCAGTATTTT
d_call: -
clone_size: -
j_call: TRBJ2-3
v_call: TRBV28

cdr3_aa: CASSTGRGTALSSGANVLTF
cdr3_nt: TGTGCCAGCAGCACCGGTAGGGGGACCGCGCTAAGCTCTGGGGCCAACGTCCTGACTTTC
d_call: -
clone_size: -
j_call: TRBJ2-6
v_call: TRBV9

cdr3_aa: CASRLGQDYEQYF
cdr3_nt: TGTGCCAGTAGACTAGGACAGGACTACGAGCAGTACTTC
d_call: TRBD1
clone_size: -
j_call: TRBJ2-7
v_call: TRBV19

cdr3_aa: CASSRSTGPGTEAFF
cdr3_nt: TGTGCCAGCAGTAGATCGACAGGGCCGGGCACTGAAGCTTTCTTT
d_call: TRBD1
clone_size: -
j_call: TRBJ1-1
v_call: TRBV25-1

cdr3_aa: CASSPFDRGDYGYTF
cdr3_nt: TGCGCCAGCAGCCCTTTCGACAGGGGGGACTATGGCTACACCTTC
d_call: TRBD1
clone_size: -
j_call: TRBJ1-2
v_call: TRBV4-1

cdr3_aa: CASNDRTYGYTF
cdr3_nt: TGTGCCAGCAACGACAGGACCTATGGCTACACCTTC
d_call: -
clone_size: -
j_call: TRBJ1-2
v_call: TRBV6-5

cdr3_aa: CASSLLEAGPNTGELFF
cdr3_nt: TGCGCCAGCAGCCTCCTGGAGGCAGGACCGAACACCGGGGAGCTGTTTTTT
d_call: -
clone_size: -
j_call: TRBJ2-2
v_call: TRBV5-1

cdr3_aa: CATSRDGLPGDTQYF
cdr3_nt: TGTGCCACCAGCAGAGACGGACTCCCCGGAGATACGCAGTATTTT
d_call: -
clone_size: -
j_call: TRBJ2-3
v_call: TRBV15

cdr3_aa: CATSRDGGSQASNQPQHF
cdr3_nt: TGTGCCACCAGCAGAGATGGGGGCTCCCAGGCCAGCAATCAGCCCCAGCATTTT
d_call: -
clone_size: -
j_call: TRBJ1-5
v_call: TRBV15

cdr3_aa: CASSPPSGARYEQYF
cdr3_nt: TGTGCCAGCAGCCCCCCAAGCGGGGCTCGCTACGAGCAGTACTTC
d_call: TRBD2
clone_size: -
j_call: TRBJ2-7
v_call: TRBV3-1/TRBV3-2

cdr3_aa: CASSIDQTSGRQETQYF
cdr3_nt: TGTGCCAGCAGCATAGACCAGACTAGCGGGAGGCAAGAGACCCAGTACTTC
d_call: TRBD2
clone_size: once
j_call: TRBJ2-5
v_call: TRBV5-6

cdr3_aa: CASSLRGGFRNTEAFF
cdr3_nt: TGTGCCAGCTCACTGCGGGGGGGATTCCGGAACACTGAAGCTTTCTTT
d_call: -
clone_size: -
j_call: TRBJ1-1
v_call: TRBV5-6

cdr3_aa: CARSLGWWQRRGQPQHF
cdr3_nt: TGTGCCAGAAGCTTGGGTTGGTGGCAGCGTCGTGGACAGCCCCAGCATTTT
d_call: -
clone_size: -
j_call: TRBJ1-5
v_call: TRBV5-3

cdr3_aa: CASSLSSRQETQYF
cdr3_nt: TGTGCCAGCAGCTTGTCCTCCAGGCAAGAGACCCAGTACTTC
d_call: -
clone_size: -
j_call: TRBJ2-5
v_call: TRBV5-5

cdr3_aa: CATSDRSTSGGFDEQFF
cdr3_nt: TGTGCCACCAGTGATCGATCGACTAGCGGGGGATTCGATGAGCAGTTCTTC
d_call: TRBD2
clone_size: -
j_call: TRBJ2-1
v_call: TRBV24-1

cdr3_aa: CARSLRRETQYF
cdr3_nt: TGTGCCAGAAGCTTACGTCGGGAGACCCAGTACTTC
d_call: -
clone_size: -
j_call: TRBJ2-5
v_call: TRBV5-3

cdr3_aa: CASSLAPGRNEQFF
cdr3_nt: TGCGCCAGCAGCTTGGCCCCAGGGAGGAATGAGCAGTTCTTC
d_call: -
clone_size: -
j_call: TRBJ2-1
v_call: TRBV5-1

cdr3_aa: CASSGTGDNTEAFF
cdr3_nt: TGTGCCAGCTCTGGGACAGGAGATAACACTGAAGCTTTCTTT
d_call: TRBD1
clone_size: many
j_call: TRBJ1-1
v_call: TRBV5-5

cdr3_aa: CASSLQGNTEAFF
cdr3_nt: TGTGCCAGCAGCTTACAGGGAAACACTGAAGCTTTCTTT
d_call: -
clone_size: -
j_call: TRBJ1-1
v_call: TRBV6-5

cdr3_aa: CASRSGTQAYEQYF
cdr3_nt: TGTGCCAGCAGGTCCGGGACACAAGCCTACGAGCAGTACTTC
d_call: -
clone_size: -
j_call: TRBJ2-7
v_call: TRBV13

cdr3_aa: CASSQEPGLYNEQFF
cdr3_nt: TGTGCCAGCAGCCAAGAACCGGGACTCTACAATGAGCAGTTCTTC
d_call: -
clone_size: once
j_call: TRBJ2-1
v_call: TRBV4-2

cdr3_aa: CATLAYNEQFF
cdr3_nt: TGTGCCACCCTTGCCTACAATGAGCAGTTCTTC
d_call: -
clone_size: once
j_call: TRBJ2-1
v_call: TRBV28

cdr3_aa: CASSAGTGPLAYEQYF
cdr3_nt: TGTGCCAGCAGCGCCGGGACAGGGCCCCTTGCCTACGAGCAGTACTTC
d_call: TRBD1
clone_size: -
j_call: TRBJ2-7
v_call: TRBV28

cdr3_aa: CASSLDTGLNTGELFF
cdr3_nt: TGCGCCAGCAGCTTGGATACAGGGCTAAACACCGGGGAGCTGTTTTTT
d_call: -
clone_size: -
j_call: TRBJ2-2
v_call: TRBV5-1

cdr3_aa: CASSGQASYEQYF
cdr3_nt: TGTGCCAGCAGTGGGCAGGCGAGCTACGAGCAGTACTTC
d_call: -
clone_size: -
j_call: TRBJ2-7
v_call: TRBV2

cdr3_aa: CASSLGSAGVYEQYF
cdr3_nt: TGTGCCAGCAGCTTAGGTTCTGCGGGAGTCTACGAGCAGTACTTC
d_call: TRBD2
clone_size: few
j_call: TRBJ2-7
v_call: TRBV7-2

cdr3_aa: CASSYRSGTGSYEQYF
cdr3_nt: TGTGCCAGCAGCTACAGAAGTGGGACAGGGTCCTACGAGCAGTACTTC
d_call: TRBD1
clone_size: few
j_call: TRBJ2-7
v_call: TRBV13

cdr3_aa: CASSFRGQGTQPQHF
cdr3_nt: TGTGCCAGCAGCTTCCGAGGTCAGGGAACTCAGCCCCAGCATTTT
d_call: -
clone_size: once
j_call: TRBJ1-5
v_call: TRBV5-6

cdr3_aa: CASSIRQNYGYTF
cdr3_nt: TGTGCCAGTAGTATAAGACAGAACTATGGCTACACCTTC
d_call: -
clone_size: once
j_call: TRBJ1-2
v_call: TRBV19

cdr3_aa: CATRLASTREQFF
cdr3_nt: TGTGCCACCCGACTAGCGAGTACCAGGGAGCAGTTCTTC
d_call: TRBD2
clone_size: -
j_call: TRBJ2-1
v_call: TRBV12-3/TRBV12-4

cdr3_aa: CASSLIRRGHYGYTF
cdr3_nt: TGTGCCAGCAGCCTCATTAGGAGGGGCCACTATGGCTACACCTTC
d_call: -
clone_size: -
j_call: TRBJ1-2
v_call: TRBV7-9

cdr3_aa: CASSPNLPGTDTQYF
cdr3_nt: TGCGCCAGCAGCCCGAACCTACCTGGCACAGATACGCAGTATTTT
d_call: -
clone_size: -
j_call: TRBJ2-3
v_call: TRBV5-1

cdr3_aa: CASNQVGTDYGYTF
cdr3_nt: TGTGCCAGCAACCAAGTCGGGACAGACTATGGCTACACCTTC
d_call: TRBD1
clone_size: few
j_call: TRBJ1-2
v_call: TRBV28

cdr3_aa: CASSQDEGPGGGRETQYF
cdr3_nt: TGCGCCAGCAGCCAAGATGAGGGGCCAGGGGGCGGGCGAGAGACCCAGTACTTC
d_call: TRBD1
clone_size: -
j_call: TRBJ2-5
v_call: TRBV4-3

cdr3_aa: CASSLLQENSPLHF
cdr3_nt: TGTGCCAGCAGTTTACTTCAGGAAAACTCACCCCTCCACTTT
d_call: -
clone_size: -
j_call: TRBJ1-6
v_call: TRBV28

cdr3_aa: CAISPGQGIPEAFF
cdr3_nt: TGTGCCATCAGCCCCGGACAGGGGATACCTGAAGCTTTCTTT
d_call: TRBD1
clone_size: few
j_call: TRBJ1-1
v_call: TRBV10-3

cdr3_aa: CASSLGQTGGYTF
cdr3_nt: TGTGCCAGCAGCTTGGGACAGACAGGCGGCTACACCTTC
d_call: TRBD1
clone_size: -
j_call: TRBJ1-2
v_call: TRBV7-2

cdr3_aa: CASSGITPRTSGDSTPGPDTQYF
cdr3_nt: TGTGCCAGCAGTGGAATCACCCCTCGGACTAGCGGGGACTCTACCCCGGGTCCAGATACGCAGTATTTT
d_call: TRBD2
clone_size: -
j_call: TRBJ2-3
v_call: TRBV2

cdr3_aa: CASSVEASWLHGQYF
cdr3_nt: TGTGCCAGCTCCGTAGAGGCCAGTTGGTTACACGGGCAGTACTTC
d_call: -
clone_size: -
j_call: TRBJ2-7
v_call: TRBV18

cdr3_aa: CASSNGQGFYNSPLHF
cdr3_nt: TGTGCCAGCAGCAATGGACAGGGGTTTTATAATTCACCCCTCCACTTT
d_call: TRBD1
clone_size: -
j_call: TRBJ1-6
v_call: TRBV7-9

cdr3_aa: CASSLRALARREKLFF
cdr3_nt: TGTGCCAGCAGCCTTAGGGCCCTAGCCCGTAGGGAAAAACTGTTTTTT
d_call: -
clone_size: -
j_call: TRBJ1-4
v_call: TRBV28

cdr3_aa: CSPGSGLAGVNSYNEQFF
cdr3_nt: TGCAGCCCTGGTTCGGGACTAGCGGGAGTCAATTCCTACAATGAGCAGTTCTTC
d_call: TRBD2
clone_size: -
j_call: TRBJ2-1
v_call: TRBV29-1